This T cell receptor beta chain emerged from a study of PD-1 blockade in classical Hodgkin lymphoma. Findings and limits, study-wide: Newly diagnosed and completely responding patients shared comparable baseline diversity.

Of note for this clone: Its antigen is unidentified.

After autologous stem cell transplantation all patients relapsed, and prior brentuximab vedotin exposure differed between cohorts. Magnetic depletion of non-target cells from thawed PBMCs yielded purified CD8+ T cells. Produced via immunoSEQ multiplex PCR; TCRdb's table is partial and in-frame only. The sample contains more than 9,500 clones, roughly 84% of which appear only once. The germline gives CDR1 SNHLY, CDR2 FYNNEI. The ends lost 3 bases at V and 1 base at J; junction bases unmatched: 8. The CDR3 extends over 17 amino acids. This sample comprised CD8+ T cells from blood, obtained at baseline. The chain has TRBV2 and TRBJ2-1; 8 nucleotides match TRBD2. This TCR came from a human donor with classical Hodgkin lymphoma. The CDR3 is CASSDAREERSYNEQFF. The CDR3 DNA sequence: TGTGCCAGCAGTGACGCGCGGGAGGAGAGGTCCTACAATGAGCAGTTCTTC.